The 26 T cell receptor beta chains given below trace back to one sample, sequenced in a study of blood T cell repertoires in COVID-19. Produced via immunoSEQ multiplex PCR; TCRdb's table is partial and in-frame only. The top ten clones hold 4.3% of a sample with about 130,000 clones, about nine tenths of them seen once. The sequencing input was PBMCs or T cells enriched from blood (not recorded which). The origin of the receptors is a man in his fifties or sixties who had recovered from COVID-19.

This chain joins TRBV19 and TRBJ1-4, with no clear D. The CDR3 has 15 amino acids. Germline values: CDR1 LNHDA, CDR2 SQIVND (reference sequence). V gave up 5 bases and J gave up 0 bases, with 10 bases separating them. CDR3 in amino acids: CASSFVSSTNEKLFF. For the CDR3, the DNA is TGTGCCAGTAGTTTCGTTTCCTCAACTAATGAAAAACTGTTTTTT.

This clone showed up just once. V gene TRBV5-6 combines with J gene TRBJ2-2; 15 bases match TRBD2. The CDR3 totals 18 residues. Germline values: CDR1 SGHDT, CDR2 YYEEEE. J lost 0 bases, V lost 4 bases, and 4 bases had no gene match. The CDR3 here is CASSTRTSGGANTGELFF. CDR3 in DNA: TGTGCCAGCAGCACCCGGACTAGCGGGGGGGCGAACACCGGGGAGCTGTTTTTT. Using reference TRBV5-6 and TRBJ2-2 for the parts outside the CDR3, the full variable domain is DAGVTQSPTHLIKTRGQQVTLRCSPKSGHDTVSWYQQALGQGPQFIFQYYEEEERQRGNFPDRFSGHQFPNYSSELNVNALLLGDSALYLCASSTRTSGGANTGELFFGEGSRLTVL.

The rearrangement joins TRBV29-1 to TRBJ2-5, with unresolved D. V was cut by 6 bases and J by 4 bases, with 12 bases left in between. The CDR3 runs to 12 residues. Germline V gene sequence: CDR1 SQVTM, CDR2 ANQGSEA. The CDR3 sequence is CSVGPPGETQYF. The DNA for the CDR3 is TGCAGCGTGGGTCCCCCGGGAGAGACCCAGTACTTC.

The chain couples TRBV19 to TRBJ2-5; 9 positions match TRBD2. Germline values: CDR1 LNHDA, CDR2 SQIVND (reference sequence). The CDR3 is 20 amino acids. V gave up 5 bases and J gave up 1 base; unmatched junction bases: 20. CDR3 DNA: TGTGCCAGTAGTCGAAATCCTTATAGCGGGAGAGTCCCGGGCCAAGAGACCCAGTACTTC. Translating gives CASSRNPYSGRVPGQETQYF.

In this sample, this clone turned up once. V usage is TRBV28 and J usage is TRBJ2-7, with D possibly TRBD2 on 6 matching bases. CDR1 MDHEN and CDR2 SYDVKM come from the germline V gene. V lost 4 bases and J 2 bases, leaving 18 bases between the germline ends. The CDR3 runs 16 residues. CDR3 sequence reads: CASSSYGEARPYEQYF. CDR3 coding DNA: TGTGCCAGCAGTTCCTACGGGGAGGCCAGACCCTACGAGCAGTACTTC.

This chain uses TRBV18 with TRBJ2-1; 12 nucleotides agree with TRBD2. Germline-derived CDR1 and CDR2 are KGHSH and LQKENI. Germline trimming cut 5 bases from V and 5 bases from J; bases unmatched to any gene: 4. This CDR3 has 15 amino acids. The CDR3 DNA reads TGTGCCAGCTCAACCGGACTAGCGGGGAACAATGAGCAGTTCTTC. Residues: CASSTGLAGNNEQFF.

V is TRBV10-3 and J is TRBJ2-7; 7 bases are a match to TRBD1. This CDR3 spans 14 amino acids. CDR1 is ENHRY, CDR2 SYGVKD, per germline. Trimming at V came to 4 bases and at J to 4 bases, leaving 7 bases not matched to a gene. CDR3 sequence (DNA): TGTGCCATCAGTGGAAAGGACAGGCCATACGAGCAGTACTTC. Its protein is CAISGKDRPYEQYF.

The chain is built from TRBV4-3 and TRBJ1-2, with D unclear. The V end lost 1 base, the J end lost 0 bases, and 9 bases lay between the germline ends. Germline V gene sequence: CDR1 LGHNA, CDR2 YSLEER. CDR3 length equals 15 residues. The CDR3 DNA is TGCGCCAGCAGCCAAGTTACGGGTCCTAACTATGGCTACACCTTC. The encoded protein is CASSQVTGPNYGYTF.

The chain has TRBV5-5 and TRBJ2-5; D perhaps matches TRBD2 (6 bases). Trimming took off 8 bases at V and 2 bases at J, with 13 bases between the two ends. The CDR3 is made up of 13 amino acids. CDR1 is SGHKS, CDR2 YYEKEE, per germline (reference sequence). CDR3 loop: CASRGVQQETQYF. CDR3 nucleotides: TGTGCCAGTCGCGGGGTACAGCAAGAGACCCAGTACTTC.

The rearrangement joins TRBV7-2 to TRBJ2-2, with D tentatively TRBD2 (5 bases). The CDR3 covers 18 residues. Germline V gene sequence: CDR1 SGHTA, CDR2 FQGNSA. The ends were cut back, 1 base at V and 0 bases at J, with 15 bases in the middle. The CDR3 spells CASSLGAPRGPNTGELFF. The CDR3 nucleotides read TGTGCCAGCAGCTTAGGGGCCCCCAGAGGGCCGAACACCGGGGAGCTGTTTTTT.

Concerning this clone: Other nucleotide sequences from this sample produce the same CDR3. The chain has TRBV24-1 and TRBJ2-3, with a tentative D call TRBD2 (5 bases). Trimming took 5 bases from V and 1 from J, leaving 9 bases between them. The CDR3 sequence is 14 residues long. Looked up from germline, CDR1 is KGHDR and CDR2 is SFDVKD. For the CDR3, the DNA is TGTGCCACCAGTGCGGCGAGGGGCACAGATACGCAGTATTTT. This sequence encodes CATSAARGTDTQYF.

Only one count was recorded for this clone. The V call is TRBV19, the J call TRBJ1-5; D is undetermined. This CDR3 is 14 amino acids long. Trimming took off 5 bases at V and 9 bases at J, with 17 bases between the two ends. Germline lookup yields CDR1 LNHDA and CDR2 SQIVND (reference sequence). The CDR3 sequence is CASSAREKSGPQHF. The CDR3 bases are TGTGCCAGTAGTGCCCGAGAAAAATCAGGGCCCCAGCATTTT.

At least ten counts were recorded for this clone. The chain combines TRBV5-6 with TRBJ1-2; 7 nucleotides align to TRBD1. Per germline, CDR1 SGHDT and CDR2 YYEEEE. CDR3 length equals 15 residues. The J segment lost 6 bases and the V segment lost 4 bases, leaving 12 bases of the junction unmatched. The CDR3, as DNA: TGTGCCAGCAGCCGTCTCATGACAGGGCAAGATGGCTACACCTTC. This codes for CASSRLMTGQDGYTF.

The chain carries TRBV25-1 and TRBJ1-1; a weak D match, TRBD1 (5 bases). The V gene lost 6 bases and the J gene lost 8 bases, with 22 bases spanning the gap. This CDR3 is 15 amino acids long. Germline V gene lookup returns CDR1 MGHDK and CDR2 SYGVNS. CDR3 DNA sequence: TGTGCCAGCAGCCCCCCCTGGGGCAGGATTATAGAAGCTTTCTTT. It specifies CASSPPWGRIIEAFF.

This clone appeared once. This sequence joins TRBV14 and TRBJ2-7, with TRBD1 identical over 8 bases. Germline V gene data show CDR1 as SGHDN and CDR2 as FVKESK. The CDR3 extends over 16 amino acids. Trimming removed 3 bases from V and 6 bases from J; junction bases left unmatched: 13. CDR3 DNA: TGTGCCAGCAGCCAGATTGGGGCTCAGGGGGCGTTCGAGCAGTACTTC. Amino acids: CASSQIGAQGAFEQYF. The variable domain in full, completed from reference TRBV14 and TRBJ2-7, reads EAGVTQFPSHSVIEKGQTVTLRCDPISGHDNLYWYRRVMGKEIKFLLHFVKESKQDESGMPNNRFLAERTGGTYSTLKVQPAELEDSGVYFCASSQIGAQGAFEQYFGPGTRLTVT.

The chain employs TRBV7-8 and TRBJ1-2, with 8 bases lining up with TRBD1. The germline V gene encodes CDR1 SGHVS and CDR2 FQNEAQ. J was trimmed by 4 bases and V by 1 base; bases with no gene match: 5. The CDR3 spans 15 residues. In nucleotides, the CDR3 is TGTGCCAGCAGCTTAGGGGACAGGACTTTCTATGGCTACACCTTC. Amino acid sequence: CASSLGDRTFYGYTF.

The chain uses TRBV27 and TRBJ1-4; 9 bases match TRBD1. Germline V gene lookup returns CDR1 MNHEY and CDR2 SMNVEV (reference sequence). With 11 bases clipped from V and 8 bases from J, the junction kept 12 bases outside the gene matches. This CDR3 is 14 amino acids long. Here the CDR3 DNA reads TGTGCCGACTTCACAGGGGGCGGGAAAGAAAAACTGTTTTTT. Encoded protein: CADFTGGGKEKLFF.

This chain uses TRBV12-3 or TRBV12-4 with TRBJ1-2, with D hard to call. Deletions cut 3 bases from V and 7 bases from J, with 9 bases between. CDR3 length: 12 residues. The CDR3 here is CASSLASIGYTF. Written as DNA, the CDR3 is TGTGCCAGCAGTTTGGCCAGTATTGGCTACACCTTC.

The chain has TRBV29-1 and TRBJ1-4; 9 bases match TRBD1. Germline trimming cut 6 bases from V and 5 bases from J; bases unmatched to any gene: 4. This CDR3 is 13 amino acids long. Germline CDR1 is SQVTM and CDR2 is ANQGSEA. For the CDR3, the DNA is TGCAGCGTCCAGACAGGGGGGAATGAAAAACTGTTTTTT. Protein sequence: CSVQTGGNEKLFF.

CDR3 sequence reads: CASSIRGGSYYGYTF. The CDR3 nucleotides read TGTGCCAGCAGCATCCGGGGAGGGAGCTACTATGGCTACACCTTC. The rearrangement links TRBV5-5 to TRBJ1-2; D unclear. Germline V lookup: CDR1 SGHKS, CDR2 YYEKEE (reference sequence). Trimming took off 4 bases at V and 3 bases at J, with 16 bases between the two ends. This CDR3 comprises 15 residues.

The chain recombines TRBV5-4 with TRBJ1-1; D gene unclear. V was pared by 1 base and J by 1 base, with 5 bases between. CDR3 length: 13 residues. Germline CDR1 is SGHNT and CDR2 is YYREEE (reference sequence). The CDR3 loop reads CASSLRQNTEAFF. The CDR3 DNA reads as TGTGCCAGCAGCTTGCGACAGAACACTGAAGCTTTCTTT.

The chain has TRBV29-1 and TRBJ2-2; D gene uncertain. This CDR3 is 16 amino acids long. Germline V gene lookup returns CDR1 SQVTM and CDR2 ANQGSEA. V lost 5 bases and J lost 0, with 16 bases in between. The CDR3 protein is CSVKRLTLTNTGELFF. The DNA for the CDR3 is TGCAGCGTTAAGCGTCTGACGTTAACGAACACCGGGGAGCTGTTTTTT.

This clone has only one observation. The chain couples TRBV2 to TRBJ2-2; 8 nucleotides agree with TRBD2. J was trimmed by 5 bases and V by 4 bases; bases with no gene match: 6. CDR3 length: 15 amino acids. CDR1 and CDR2 (germline): SNHLY, FYNNEI. DNA for the CDR3: TGTGCCAGCAGTGGAGCGGGGGAGGTAACCGGGGAGCTGTTTTTT. Its protein product is CASSGAGEVTGELFF.

The chain employs TRBV3-1 (or the pseudogene TRBV3-2) and TRBJ2-7, with 9 bases fitting TRBD1. Germline CDR1 reads LGHDT; CDR2 reads YNNKEL (reference sequence). J lost 2 bases, V lost 4 bases, and 3 bases had no gene match. The CDR3 runs to 14 residues. In DNA, the CDR3 is TGTGCCAGCAGCCCCGGGACAGGGCCCTACGAGCAGTACTTC. It codes for CASSPGTGPYEQYF.

This clone was seen a handful of times. V gene TRBV7-8 combines with J gene TRBJ1-5; 8 bases line up with TRBD1. V lost 3 bases to trimming and J lost 6 bases; unmatched junction nucleotides: 4. Germline values: CDR1 SGHVS, CDR2 FQNEAQ. This CDR3 has 14 amino acids. CDR3: CASSFGRGPQPQHF. DNA of the CDR3: TGTGCCAGCAGCTTTGGCAGGGGGCCTCAGCCCCAGCATTTT. The full variable domain, with the rest looked up from reference TRBV7-8 and TRBJ1-5, is GAGVSQSPRYKVAKRGQDVALRCDPISGHVSLFWYQQALGQGPEFLTYFQNEAQLDKSGLPSDRFFAERPEGSVSTLKIQRTQQEDSAVYLCASSFGRGPQPQHFGDGTRLSIL.

This clone has a single count. Here the CDR3 reads CASSILGPYGYTF. CDR3 DNA: TGTGCCAGTAGTATATTGGGGCCCTATGGCTACACCTTC. The chain joins TRBV19 to TRBJ1-2, with D perhaps TRBD1 (5 bases). Germline V CDR1 and CDR2: LNHDA, SQIVND (reference sequence). V lost 2 bases to trimming and J lost 4 bases, with 8 bases between them. The CDR3 is made up of 13 amino acids.